The T cell receptor (beta chain) described here comes from a study of spatial heterogeneity in lung cancer. TCR cDNA molecules each had a unique molecular identifier. From the 5' RACE reads, TCRdb called clonotypes with MiXCR, one entry per CDR3 protein. This sample has roughly 25,000 distinct CDR3 sequences, with 7% found just once. This CDR3 is 15 amino acids long. Germline V CDR1 and CDR2: MNHEY, SMNVEV (reference sequence). J gave up 5 bases and V 6 bases, and 12 bases lay outside the gene matches. Overall study results and limits: TCRs found ubiquitously expanded in tumor appeared in blood more at resection than at follow-up.

Time point described: sample taken at primary tumor resection. This clonotype was observed a handful of times. Its target is unknown. The chain recombines TRBV27 with TRBJ2-5; TRBD2 agrees at 7 bases. The sequence was obtained from a male donor with early-stage non-small cell lung cancer. The sequences come from PBMCs, collected at surgery. CDR3 sequence reads: CASRPSGVQSETQYF. DNA of the CDR3: TGTGCCAGCAGACCCAGCGGGGTCCAGTCCGAGACCCAGTACTTC.